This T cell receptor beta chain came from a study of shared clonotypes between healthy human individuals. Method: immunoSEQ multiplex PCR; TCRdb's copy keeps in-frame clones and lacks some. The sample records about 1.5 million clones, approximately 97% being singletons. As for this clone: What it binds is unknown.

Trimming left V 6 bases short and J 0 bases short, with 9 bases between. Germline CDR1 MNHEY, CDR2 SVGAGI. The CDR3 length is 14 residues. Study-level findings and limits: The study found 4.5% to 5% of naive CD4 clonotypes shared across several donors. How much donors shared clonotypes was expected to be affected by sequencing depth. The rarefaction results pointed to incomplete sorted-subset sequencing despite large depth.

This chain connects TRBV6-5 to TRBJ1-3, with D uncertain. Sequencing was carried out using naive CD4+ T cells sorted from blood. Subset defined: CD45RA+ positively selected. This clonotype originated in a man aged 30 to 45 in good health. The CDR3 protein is CASRVGHSGNTIYF. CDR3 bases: TGTGCCAGCAGGGTGGGCCACTCTGGAAACACCATATATTTT.